Presented here are 31 T cell receptor beta chains from one specimen sequenced in a study of identical twins. TCRdb analysed the 5' RACE reads with MiXCR anew, one entry per CDR3 protein. Of hundreds of thousands of distinct CDR3 sequences listed, approximately 6% are singletons. The sequenced material came from naive T cells sorted from blood. These receptors were collected from a man aged 18 to 35 in good health.

This clonotype was recorded at least ten times. The V and J genes are TRBV6-1 and TRBJ2-1; D is undetermined. Trimming removed 6 bases at V and 8 bases at J, with 8 bases between. The CDR3 length is 11 residues. Germline assignment: CDR1 MNHNS and CDR2 SASEGT. The CDR3 sequence is CASRLRDEQFF. DNA for the CDR3: TGTGCCAGCAGGCTCCGCGATGAGCAGTTCTTC.

This clonotype has only a few counts. The J gene is TRBJ2-3, the V gene TRBV3-1; D is ambiguous. This CDR3 contains 13 residues. The ends were cut back, 1 base at V and 6 bases at J, with 8 bases in the middle. Looked up from germline, CDR1 is LGHDT and CDR2 is YNNKEL (reference sequence). In nucleotides, the CDR3 is TGTGCCAGCAGCCAAGGGTTCGGGGATACGCAGTATTTT. It encodes CASSQGFGDTQYF.

This chain joins TRBV27 and TRBJ1-5; possibly TRBD1 for D (6 bases). Germline lookup yields CDR1 MNHEY and CDR2 SMNVEV (reference sequence). The CDR3 length is 15 residues. Trimming stripped 5 bases from V and 5 bases from J, with 16 bases between. The CDR3 protein is CASSTGEGVDQPQHF. CDR3 DNA: TGTGCCAGCAGTACTGGGGAGGGGGTGGATCAGCCCCAGCATTTT.

This chain joins TRBV20-1 and TRBJ2-5, with TRBD2 matching 9 bases. The CDR3 consists of 12 residues. J was trimmed by 4 bases and V by 5 bases; bases with no gene match: 2. Looked up from germline, CDR1 is DFQATT and CDR2 is SNEGSKA (reference sequence). DNA of the CDR3: TGCAGTGCTCCGACTAGCGGAGAGACCCAGTACTTC. It encodes CSAPTSGETQYF.

Of note for this clonotype: This could be a read error, since a much larger clone is one nucleotide away. The CDR3 here is CASSFLLAGESGNIQYF. The CDR3 coding sequence is TGCGCCAGCAGCTTTCTCCTAGCGGGAGAGAGCGGAAACATTCAGTACTTC. This chain links TRBV5-1 with TRBJ2-4; 10 bases are a match to TRBD2. CDR3 length equals 17 residues. Per the germline V gene, CDR1 is SGHRS and CDR2 is YFSETQ. Trimming removed 2 bases from V and 6 bases from J; junction bases left unmatched: 11.

This clonotype was seen repeatedly, ten times or more. The rearrangement joins TRBV28 to TRBJ2-4; D remains unclear. The V gene's germline CDR1 is MDHEN and CDR2 SYDVKM. The CDR3 consists of 16 residues. The germline V and J ends were trimmed by 5 bases and 1 base, with 15 bases remaining between them. The CDR3 reads CASSDSKNRAKNIQYF. CDR3 in DNA: TGTGCCAGCAGTGACTCTAAAAATAGGGCCAAAAACATTCAGTACTTC.

The rearrangement joins TRBV6-1 to TRBJ2-7; the D gene is possibly TRBD1 (6 bases). The CDR3 contains 13 residues. Germline V gives CDR1 MNHNS, CDR2 SASEGT. V lost 8 bases to trimming and J lost 0 bases, with 11 bases between them. CDR3 DNA: TGTGCCAGCCAGGGGATCCTCTCCTACGAGCAGTACTTC. Residues: CASQGILSYEQYF.

This clonotype was seen repeatedly, ten times or more. The rearrangement uses TRBV5-6 and TRBJ2-7, with 14 bases lining up with TRBD2. V trimming: 2 bases; J trimming: 4 bases; junction bases outside the gene matches: 8. CDR3 length: 17 residues. Germline CDR1 SGHDT, CDR2 YYEEEE. For the CDR3, the DNA is TGTGCCAGCAGCTTCAGGACTAGCGGGAGGATGGGGTACGAGCAGTACGTC. Its translation: CASSFRTSGRMGYEQYV.

The V gene is TRBV30, the J gene TRBJ2-3, with 11 bases lining up with TRBD2. This CDR3 contains 14 residues. Germline V gene sequence: CDR1 GTSNPN, CDR2 SVGIG (reference sequence). With 3 bases clipped from V and 5 bases from J, the junction kept 4 bases outside the gene matches. As DNA, the CDR3 is TGTGCCTGGAGGCTAGGACTAGCGGGAGATACGCAGTATTTT. This translates into CAWRLGLAGDTQYF. The whole variable domain, filled in from reference TRBV30 and TRBJ2-3, reads SQTIHQWPATLVQPVGSPLSLECTVEGTSNPNLYWYRQAAGRGLQLLFYSVGIGQISSEVPQNLSASRPQDRQFILSSKKLLLSDSGFYLCAWRLGLAGDTQYFGPGTRLTVL.

This clonotype was seen a handful of times. This sequence joins TRBV14 and TRBJ2-3, with 8 bases fitting TRBD2. J gave up 2 bases and V 0 bases, and 4 bases lay outside the gene matches. Germline V gene data show CDR1 as SGHDN and CDR2 as FVKESK. The CDR3 extends over 16 amino acids. CDR3 sequence reads: CASSQDSGMPTDTQYF. DNA of the CDR3: TGTGCCAGCAGCCAAGATAGCGGGATGCCCACAGATACGCAGTATTTT.

CDR3 nucleotide sequence: TGTGCCAGCTCCCGGGGGGAGCTGGGCTACGAGCAGTACTTC. Protein product: CASSRGELGYEQYF. The genes are TRBV25-1 and TRBJ2-7, with 7 bases aligning to TRBD2. The CDR3 sequence is 14 residues long. CDR1 MGHDK and CDR2 SYGVNS come from the germline V gene. After removal of 8 bases from V and 3 bases from J, the junction contained 10 bases not matched to a gene.

The chain uses TRBV7-8 and TRBJ2-2; the match to TRBD2 covers 15 bases. This CDR3 is 18 amino acids long. Germline V CDR1 and CDR2: SGHVS, FQNEAQ. V dropped 5 bases and J dropped 4; count of bases not matched to a gene: 8. DNA for the CDR3: TGTGCCAGCAGCGGCCCGGGACTAGCGGGAGGAAGCACCGGGGAGCTGTTTTTT. Translated, it gives CASSGPGLAGGSTGELFF.

Many counts were recorded for this clonotype. The V gene is TRBV20-1, the J gene TRBJ1-2, with no clear D. The CDR3 has 12 amino acids. Germline CDR1 is DFQATT and CDR2 is SNEGSKA (reference sequence). Trimming stripped 2 bases from V and 7 bases from J, with 11 bases between. CDR3 sequence reads: CSARSQASGYTF. The CDR3 DNA reads TGCAGTGCTAGAAGCCAGGCTTCTGGCTACACCTTC.

This clonotype was seen ten or more times. The V and J genes are TRBV20-1 and TRBJ1-1; D is unresolved. The CDR3 spans 13 residues. Germline V gives CDR1 DFQATT, CDR2 SNEGSKA (reference sequence). The ends were cut back, 6 bases at V and 1 base at J, with 12 bases in the middle. The CDR3 is CSAIPLKNTEAFF. The CDR3 bases are TGCAGTGCCATACCCCTTAAGAACACTGAAGCTTTCTTT.

This clonotype has just a few counts. This chain connects TRBV7-2 to TRBJ2-2; 10 bases fit TRBD2. With 0 bases clipped from V and 8 bases from J, the junction kept 3 bases outside the gene matches. This CDR3 region has 15 residues. Germline CDR1 reads SGHTA; CDR2 reads FQGNSA. The CDR3 protein is CASSLALAGAGELFF. The CDR3 DNA reads TGTGCCAGCAGCTTAGCTCTAGCGGGAGCGGGGGAGCTGTTTTTT. The full variable domain, completed using reference TRBV7-2 and TRBJ2-2, is GAGVSQSPSNKVTEKGKDVELRCDPISGHTALYWYRQSLGQGLEFLIYFQGNSAPDKSGLPSDRFSAERTGGSVSTLTIQRTQQEDSAVYLCASSLALAGAGELFFGEGSRLTVL.

The chain combines TRBV12-3 or TRBV12-4 with TRBJ2-3, with 8 nucleotides matching TRBD1. The CDR3 consists of 14 residues. The ends lost 6 bases at V and 3 bases at J; junction bases unmatched: 5. CDR3 sequence: CASRDRGRTDTQYF. For the CDR3, the DNA is TGTGCCAGCAGAGACAGGGGCCGGACAGATACGCAGTATTTT.

This clonotype showed up just a few times. The rearrangement links TRBV2 to TRBJ1-1; D perhaps matches TRBD1 (5 bases). Deletions cut 9 bases from V and 5 bases from J, with 19 bases between. CDR3 length equals 14 residues. Germline V CDR1 and CDR2: SNHLY, FYNNEI. CDR3 nucleotide sequence: TGTGCCAGTCGACCGAATGGGGGAGAAACTGAAGCTTTCTTT. It translates to CASRPNGGETEAFF.

This clonotype was recorded at least ten times. The chain is built from TRBV7-9 and TRBJ2-3; possible D gene TRBD2, 5 bases. Germline V gene data show CDR1 as SEHNR and CDR2 as FQNEAQ (reference sequence). This CDR3 comprises 16 residues. V was trimmed by 4 bases and J by 6 bases, leaving 20 bases between them. CDR3 nucleotides: TGTGCCAGCAGCTCCCGGGGAATGGTCCCCTCCGATACGCAGTATTTT. This gives the protein CASSSRGMVPSDTQYF. The whole variable domain, filled in from reference TRBV7-9 and TRBJ2-3, reads DTGVSQNPRHKITKRGQNVTFRCDPISEHNRLYWYRQTLGQGPEFLTYFQNEAQLEKSRLLSDRFSAERPKGSFSTLEIQRTEQGDSAMYLCASSSRGMVPSDTQYFGPGTRLTVL.

At least ten counts were recorded for this clonotype. CDR3 DNA: TGTGCCAGCAGTTTATCTCGGGACGAAAAACTGTTTTTT. It translates to CASSLSRDEKLFF. The J gene is TRBJ1-4, the V gene TRBV7-9; D perhaps matches TRBD1 (5 bases). The V end was cut by 6 bases, the J end by 8 bases, with 13 bases between. The CDR3 totals 13 residues. Germline CDR1 SEHNR, CDR2 FQNEAQ (reference sequence). Combining the CDR3 with reference TRBV7-9 and TRBJ1-4 gives the whole variable domain DTGVSQNPRHKITKRGQNVTFRCDPISEHNRLYWYRQTLGQGPEFLTYFQNEAQLEKSRLLSDRFSAERPKGSFSTLEIQRTEQGDSAMYLCASSLSRDEKLFFGSGTQLSVL.

This clonotype was counted ten times or more. The gene calls are TRBV20-1 and TRBJ2-1; weak D call: TRBD1 (5 bases). The germline V and J ends were trimmed by 6 bases and 7 bases, with 7 bases remaining between them. CDR3 length: 10 residues. Germline V gene lookup returns CDR1 DFQATT and CDR2 SNEGSKA (reference sequence). CDR3 DNA: TGCAGTGCGGGGCAGAATGAGCAGTTCTTC. Translating it yields CSAGQNEQFF.

This clonotype was found many times. V and J are TRBV12-3 or TRBV12-4 and TRBJ2-7; the D gene is possibly TRBD2 (5 bases). V lost 3 bases and J 0 bases, leaving 6 bases between the germline ends. The CDR3 runs to 13 residues. Here the CDR3 DNA reads TGTGCCAGCAGTTTTCGGGGCTCCTACGAGCAGTACTTC. Translated, it gives CASSFRGSYEQYF.

Only a few counts were recorded for this clonotype. The chain carries TRBV12-3 or TRBV12-4 and TRBJ2-3; D gene uncertain. V shed 4 bases and J shed 6 bases, with 8 bases lying between them. CDR3 length: 12 residues. CDR3: CASSWWADTQYF. The CDR3 region has the DNA TGTGCCAGCAGTTGGTGGGCGGATACGCAGTATTTT.

There are a few counts of this clonotype. The chain combines TRBV19 with TRBJ2-2; no definite D call. CDR1 and CDR2 from the germline V gene are LNHDA and SQIVND (reference sequence). V gave up 3 bases and J gave up 1 base, with 12 bases separating them. There are 16 residues in the CDR3. CDR3 sequence: CASSIKGGMNTGELFF. The CDR3 coding sequence is TGTGCCAGTAGTATCAAGGGTGGGATGAACACCGGGGAGCTGTTTTTT.

The V gene is TRBV7-9, the J gene TRBJ2-1; 9 bases align to TRBD2. The J segment lost 6 bases and the V segment lost 1 base, leaving 10 bases of the junction unmatched. The CDR3 sequence is 17 residues long. Germline values: CDR1 SEHNR, CDR2 FQNEAQ (reference sequence). The chain's CDR3 is CASSLGGLAGTANEQFF. CDR3 DNA sequence: TGTGCCAGCAGCTTAGGAGGGCTAGCGGGAACGGCCAATGAGCAGTTCTTC.

This sequence joins TRBV20-1 and TRBJ2-7; the D is unclear. The V end lost 2 bases, the J end lost 3 bases, and 23 bases lay between the germline ends. The V gene's germline CDR1 is DFQATT and CDR2 SNEGSKA (reference sequence). CDR3 size: 17 residues. The CDR3 DNA is TGCAGTGCTAGAACGGACGACAACACCCGCGAAATCTACGAGCAGTACTTC. It is translated as CSARTDDNTREIYEQYF.

This clonotype was seen more than once but under ten times. CDR3 nucleotides: TGTGCCAGCAGCTTAGTAGGCGGGGGTGGCCAGCCCCAGCATTTT. This encodes CASSLVGGGGQPQHF. The genes are TRBV7-2 and TRBJ1-5, with D possibly being TRBD1 (5 bases). CDR1 is SGHTA, CDR2 FQGNSA, per germline. This CDR3 has 15 amino acids. V lost 1 base to trimming and J lost 7 bases, with 14 bases between them.

A remark on this clonotype: Since a far larger clone is one base different, this is likely a read error. Because the CDR3 is missing its conserved closing phenylalanine or tryptophan, this is likely a read error. The chain recombines TRBV20-1 with TRBJ2-5; D not certain. Germline-derived CDR1 and CDR2 are DFQATT and SNEGSKA (reference sequence). The CDR3 totals 10 residues. Between the trimmed V and J ends, which lost 0 bases and 5 bases, there was a span of 1 base. CDR3 sequence: CSARDETQYC. Written as DNA, the CDR3 is TGCAGTGCTAGAGATGAGACCCAGTACTGC.

This clonotype has just a few counts. The chain employs TRBV25-1 and TRBJ2-2; 9 nucleotides agree with TRBD2. With V trimmed by 8 bases and J by 9 bases, 13 bases remained unmatched. The CDR3 length is 15 residues. CDR1 and CDR2 from the germline V gene are MGHDK and SYGVNS. The DNA for the CDR3 is TGTGCCAGCTATCGCGGGAGGGGTTCTTCCCGGGAGCTGTTTTTT. Its protein is CASYRGRGSSRELFF.

This clonotype has at least ten counts. The genes are TRBV29-1 and TRBJ2-2; D may match TRBD1 or TRBD2 (5 bases each). V was pared by 4 bases and J by 4 bases, with 10 bases between. The germline V gene encodes CDR1 SQVTM and CDR2 ANQGSEA. The length of the CDR3 is 13 residues. Written as DNA, the CDR3 is TGCAGCGTTGGGGCCGGGGCCACCGGGGAGCTGTTTTTT. This gives the protein CSVGAGATGELFF.

This clonotype was picked up a small number of times. The rearrangement joins TRBV27 to TRBJ2-3; maybe TRBD2 (6 bases). The CDR3 runs to 16 residues. Germline CDR1 and CDR2: MNHEY and SMNVEV (reference sequence). V lost 10 bases and J lost 2, with 22 bases in between. DNA for the CDR3: TGTGCCACCTCCCCGTCGCCGGGAGCGGTCACAGATACGCAGTATTTT. Protein product: CATSPSPGAVTDTQYF.

This clonotype came up a few times. V and J are TRBV30 and TRBJ2-1; weak D call: TRBD2 (6 bases). V gave up 1 base and J gave up 8 bases, with 9 bases separating them. Per germline, CDR1 GTSNPN and CDR2 SVGIG (reference sequence). This CDR3 is built from 12 residues. The CDR3 is CAWSGRRDEQFF. The CDR3 DNA is TGTGCCTGGAGTGGAAGGAGGGATGAGCAGTTCTTC.